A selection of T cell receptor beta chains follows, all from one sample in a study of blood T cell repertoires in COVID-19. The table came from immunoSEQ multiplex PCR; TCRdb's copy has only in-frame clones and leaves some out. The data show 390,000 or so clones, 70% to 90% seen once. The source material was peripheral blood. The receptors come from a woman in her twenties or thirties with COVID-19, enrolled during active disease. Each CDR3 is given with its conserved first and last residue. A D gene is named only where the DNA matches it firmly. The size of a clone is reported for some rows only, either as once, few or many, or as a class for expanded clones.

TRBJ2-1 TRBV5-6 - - CASSAGEGSYNEQFF TGTGCCAGCAGCGCAGGGGAGGGCTCCTACAATGAGCAGTTCTTC
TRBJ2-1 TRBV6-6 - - CASRHRGGTAYNEQFF TGTGCCAGCAGGCACCGAGGAGGGACCGCCTACAATGAGCAGTTCTTC
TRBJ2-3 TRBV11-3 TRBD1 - CASSRRDSSTDTQYF TGTGCCAGCAGCCGCCGGGACAGCAGCACAGATACGCAGTATTTT
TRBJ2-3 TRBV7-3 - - CASSLSRGNTQYF TGTGCCAGCAGCTTAAGTCGGGGGAATACGCAGTATTTT
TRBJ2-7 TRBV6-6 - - CASSPDGGVSYEQYF TGTGCCAGCAGCCCGGACGGGGGAGTCTCCTACGAGCAGTACTTC
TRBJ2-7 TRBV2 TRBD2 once CASSVERGGSYEQYF TGTGCCAGCAGTGTGGAGCGGGGGGGATCCTACGAGCAGTACTTC
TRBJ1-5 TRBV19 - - CASSTVMGGQGNQPQHF TGTGCCAGTAGTACCGTAATGGGAGGCCAGGGCAATCAGCCCCAGCATTTT
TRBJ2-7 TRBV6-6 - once CASSYPGTYEQYF TGTGCCAGCAGTTACCCCGGGACCTACGAGCAGTACTTC
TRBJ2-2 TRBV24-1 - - CATRDSLFTGELFF TGTGCCACCAGGGACAGCCTCTTCACCGGGGAGCTGTTTTTT
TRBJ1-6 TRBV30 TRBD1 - CAWSVGTGKVAPLHF TGTGCCTGGAGTGTCGGGACAGGGAAAGTTGCGCCCCTCCACTTT
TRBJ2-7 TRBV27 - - CASSLDSRGRYEQYF TGTGCCAGCAGTCTGGACTCTCGTGGGCGCTACGAGCAGTACTTC
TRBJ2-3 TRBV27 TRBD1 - CASSDRGIVTDTQYF TGTGCCAGCAGTGACAGGGGGATAGTCACAGATACGCAGTATTTT